These 27 T cell receptor beta chains were all obtained from the same sample, sequenced in a study of breast tumors, draining lymph nodes, adjacent tissues. TCRdb itself ran the multiplex PCR reads through MiXCR, one entry per CDR3 protein. Seen here are 14,000 to 15,000 distinct CDR3 sequences, around 50% observed once, and the top ten hold 25% to 35%. The specimen was tumor-adjacent breast tissue. The source of these receptors is a female donor with breast cancer. Some clones in this sample may be carry-over from other donors' samples.

This chain joins TRBV5-1 and TRBJ1-2; D is perhaps TRBD1 (6 bases). Germline CDR1 is SGHRS and CDR2 is YFSETQ. The CDR3 has 13 amino acids. Trimming shortened V by 4 bases and J by 3 bases, and 10 bases separated the two germline ends. As DNA, the CDR3 is TGCGCCAGCAGCACATCAGGGGACTATGGCTACACCTTC. Translated: CASSTSGDYGYTF. The complete variable domain, with remaining parts taken from reference TRBV5-1 and TRBJ1-2, reads KAGVTQTPRYLIKTRGQQVTLSCSPISGHRSVSWYQQTPGQGLQFLFEYFSETQRNKGNFPGRFSGRQFSNSRSEMNVSTLELGDSALYLCASSTSGDYGYTFGSGTRLTVV.

Here the CDR3 DNA reads TGCGCCAGCAGCTTGGAAGTCGTCAGCACCTCCTACGAGCAGTACTTC. It specifies CASSLEVVSTSYEQYF. The V gene is TRBV5-1, the J gene TRBJ2-7; D is unresolved. The CDR3 has 16 residues. V was pared by 0 bases and J by 0 bases, with 13 bases between. Germline V lookup: CDR1 SGHRS, CDR2 YFSETQ.

The V call is TRBV12-3 or TRBV12-4, the J call TRBJ2-7; D ambiguous. This CDR3 is built from 12 residues. V gave up 5 bases and J gave up 3 bases, with 8 bases separating them. The CDR3 region is CASSLTNYEQYF. CDR3 coding DNA: TGTGCCAGCAGTCTTACCAACTACGAGCAGTACTTC.

This clonotype was counted ten times or more. At one boundary the junction diverges from the germline segment, which might be a read error. The rearrangement joins TRBV6-2 or TRBV6-3 to TRBJ1-5; D gene unclear. The V gene's germline CDR1 is MNHEY and CDR2 SVGEGT. The CDR3 has 15 residues. The CDR3 nucleotides are TGTGCCAGCAGTCACTCGTTCAGTAGCAATCAGCCCCAGCATTTT. Translating gives CASSHSFSSNQPQHF.

This clonotype came up many times. This chain connects TRBV3-1 to TRBJ2-3; 11 nucleotides line up with TRBD1. CDR3 length: 15 residues. V trimming: 4 bases; J trimming: 3 bases; junction bases outside the gene matches: 3. Per germline, CDR1 LGHDT and CDR2 YNNKEL (reference sequence). The CDR3 loop reads CASSRGQGATDTQYF. In nucleotides, the CDR3 is TGTGCCAGCAGCCGCGGACAGGGGGCGACAGATACGCAGTATTTT.

This clonotype was observed a few times. The chain employs TRBV2 and TRBJ1-5, with TRBD1 matching 8 bases. CDR3 length: 13 residues. Per germline, CDR1 SNHLY and CDR2 FYNNEI. Losses at the gene ends were 8 bases for V and 4 bases for J; bases not matched to a gene: 4. CDR3 residues: CASATGENQPQHF. CDR3 DNA sequence: TGTGCCAGCGCGACAGGGGAAAATCAGCCCCAGCATTTT. Complete variable domain (other parts from reference TRBV2 and TRBJ1-5): EPEVTQTPSHQVTQMGQEVILRCVPISNHLYFYWYRQILGQKVEFLVSFYNNEISEKSEIFDDQFSVERPDGSNFTLKIRSTKLEDSAMYFCASATGENQPQHFGDGTRLSIL.

This clonotype was counted at least ten times. The chain couples TRBV12-3 or TRBV12-4 to TRBJ2-1, with 9 bases lining up with TRBD1. This CDR3 spans 15 amino acids. V lost 3 bases to trimming and J lost 6 bases; unmatched junction nucleotides: 6. In DNA form, the CDR3 reads TGTGCCAGCAGTTTCCGCCGGGACAGGGCCAATGAGCAGTTCTTC. This encodes CASSFRRDRANEQFF.

This chain connects TRBV12-3 or TRBV12-4 to TRBJ2-1; D possibly matches TRBD1 or TRBD2 (5 bases each). Trimming removed 5 bases from V and 6 bases from J, with 17 bases in between. This CDR3 is built from 15 residues. In nucleotides, the CDR3 is TGTGCCAGCAGTCTCCGCCGGGGCAGGGCCAATGAGCAGTTCTTC. Translating it yields CASSLRRGRANEQFF.

V and J are TRBV6-6 and TRBJ2-2; no definite D call. Germline V gives CDR1 MNHNY, CDR2 SVGAGI (reference sequence). The CDR3 length is 14 residues. Trimming pared 7 bases from V and 5 bases from J, leaving 14 bases between. CDR3 in DNA: TGTGCCAGCATCCAAGCGATGGGGACCGGGGAGCTGTTTTTT. This codes for CASIQAMGTGELFF.

The chain links TRBV12-5 to TRBJ2-3, with 10 bases matching TRBD1. This CDR3 comprises 16 residues. The junction had 11 bases not matched to a gene; V was cut back by 3 bases and J by 8 bases. From germline, CDR1 is LGHNT and CDR2 FRNRAP. The CDR3 loop is CASGFHRTRTGGTQYF. The CDR3 DNA reads as TGTGCTAGTGGTTTCCACCGGACCCGGACAGGGGGTACGCAGTATTTT.

This clonotype is categorized as medium-sized (0.01 to 0.1%). The gene calls are TRBV7-9 and TRBJ1-2; D ambiguous. V shed 2 bases and J shed 7 bases, with 11 bases lying between them. This CDR3 spans 13 amino acids. From germline, CDR1 is SEHNR and CDR2 FQNEAQ (reference sequence). The CDR3 region has the DNA TGTGCCAGCAGCTTAAGCGACACACCTGGCTACACCTTC. This sequence encodes CASSLSDTPGYTF.

In its sample, this clonotype is medium-sized. The J gene is TRBJ2-3, the V gene TRBV9, with D tentatively TRBD1 (6 bases). The CDR3 covers 15 residues. V was clipped by 0 bases and J by 2 bases, with 10 bases between them. Per the germline V gene, CDR1 is SGDLS and CDR2 is YYNGEE. CDR3 bases: TGTGCCAGCAGCGTAGGGACAGTTTACACAGATACGCAGTATTTT. Amino acid sequence: CASSVGTVYTDTQYF.

Sample share makes this clonotype medium-sized. The rearrangement uses TRBV3-1 and TRBJ2-1; 11 bases align to TRBD2. Trimming cost V 6 bases and J 7 bases; bases outside gene matches: 8. The CDR3 totals 15 residues. Germline CDR1 is LGHDT and CDR2 is YNNKEL (reference sequence). This CDR3 is CASRQTSGMGNEQFF. CDR3 nucleotide sequence: TGTGCCAGCAGACAGACTAGCGGGATGGGGAATGAGCAGTTCTTC.

This clonotype was observed a handful of times. The CDR3 DNA reads TGTGCCAGCAGCTGGACCCCTGAGGAGACCCAGTACTTC. Protein sequence: CASSWTPEETQYF. J is TRBJ2-5 and V is TRBV5-4; D call uncertain. The CDR3 contains 13 residues. Trimming stripped 3 bases from V and 5 bases from J, with 11 bases between. The germline V gene has CDR1 SGHNT and CDR2 YYREEE (reference sequence).

This clonotype is categorized as medium-sized. The chain recombines TRBV7-2 with TRBJ2-7; D gene uncertain. Germline values: CDR1 SGHTA, CDR2 FQGNSA. The CDR3 spans 13 residues. The germline V and J ends were trimmed by 6 bases and 0 bases, with 9 bases remaining between them. CDR3: CASSDFHSYEQYF. The CDR3, as DNA: TGTGCCAGCAGTGACTTCCACTCCTACGAGCAGTACTTC.

This chain connects TRBV13 to TRBJ2-1; 8 positions agree with TRBD2. The trim removed 5 bases at V and 1 base at J, leaving 7 bases unmatched. The CDR3 spans 16 residues. The germline gives CDR1 PRHDT, CDR2 FYEKMQ (reference sequence). The CDR3 region has the DNA TGTGCCAGCAGCCTGCGCCGGGGGGGGTCCTACAATGAGCAGTTCTTC. Protein: CASSLRRGGSYNEQFF.

This clonotype rates as medium-sized. The chain joins TRBV5-1 to TRBJ2-7, with 7 bases aligning to TRBD1. CDR1 SGHRS and CDR2 YFSETQ come from the germline V gene. After removal of 2 bases from V and 0 bases from J, the junction contained 2 bases not matched to a gene. This CDR3 region has 14 residues. The CDR3 loop reads CASSLQGHSYEQYF. The CDR3 DNA reads TGCGCCAGCAGCTTACAGGGGCACTCCTACGAGCAGTACTTC.

V and J are TRBV29-1 and TRBJ1-2, with D possibly being TRBD1 (6 bases). The CDR3 is 10 residues long. The germline gives CDR1 SQVTM, CDR2 ANQGSEA. V was trimmed by 6 bases and J by 8 bases, leaving 10 bases between them. Here the CDR3 DNA reads TGCAGCGTGGGAGGGGGGGGCTACACCTTC. Translation: CSVGGGGYTF.

This clonotype was recorded many times. The CDR3 sequence: CASSRGQGGYTGELFF. CDR3 DNA: TGTGCCAGCAGCCGGGGACAGGGGGGCTACACCGGGGAGCTGTTTTTT. The V gene is TRBV5-4, the J gene TRBJ2-2; 11 bases match TRBD1. Trimming took 4 bases from V and 3 from J; bases not matched to a gene: 5. CDR1 is SGHNT and CDR2 is YYREEE in the germline V gene (reference sequence). This CDR3 has 16 residues.

This clonotype has more than one count but fewer than ten. Sequence at one end of the junction differs from germline and may be a read error. V usage is TRBV9 and J usage is TRBJ2-1; possible D gene TRBD1, 5 bases. This CDR3 is built from 13 residues. Germline V lookup: CDR1 SGDLS, CDR2 YYNGEE. The CDR3 nucleotides are TGTGCCTGCAGGGCCTTCCAGCACAATGAGCAGTTCTTC. Its translation is CACRAFQHNEQFF.

This clonotype was observed many times. The V call is TRBV9, the J call TRBJ2-5; D gene unclear. Trimming removed 0 bases from V and 1 base from J, with 13 bases in between. The CDR3 sequence is 16 residues long. Germline-derived CDR1 and CDR2 are SGDLS and YYNGEE. The CDR3 DNA reads as TGTGCCAGCAGCGTAGCCCCGGTGACCATCCAAGAGACCCAGTACTTC. Encoded protein: CASSVAPVTIQETQYF.

The chain couples TRBV29-1 to TRBJ1-2, with TRBD1 matching 7 bases. The V gene end was trimmed by 6 bases and the J gene end by 4 bases; junction bases not matched to a gene: 8. There are 13 residues in the CDR3. CDR1 is SQVTM, CDR2 ANQGSEA, per germline. Written as DNA, the CDR3 is TGCAGCGTGGGATCAGGGGGGGGCTATGGCTACACCTTC. Translated, it gives CSVGSGGGYGYTF.

This clonotype was seen repeatedly, ten times or more. The V gene is TRBV28, the J gene TRBJ2-6; tentative D call: TRBD1 (5 bases). This CDR3 has 16 amino acids. In germline, CDR1 is MDHEN, CDR2 SYDVKM. The V gene lost 4 bases and the J gene lost 1 base, with 11 bases spanning the gap. The CDR3 loop reads CASSSSDISGANVLTF. CDR3 DNA sequence: TGTGCCAGCAGTTCCTCGGACATTTCTGGGGCCAACGTCCTGACTTTC.

This clonotype was seen at least ten times. Being one base from a much bigger clone, this may be a read error. The rearrangement uses TRBV5-6 and TRBJ2-3; 12 bases fit TRBD2. The CDR3 has 15 residues. Per the germline V gene, CDR1 is SGHDT and CDR2 is YYEEEE. V shed 4 bases and J 6 bases; nucleotides not matched to a gene: 6. CDR3 in amino acids: CASSHLAGGVDTQYF. The CDR3 bases are TGTGCCAGCAGCCATCTAGCGGGGGGGGTCGATACGCAGTATTTT.

This clonotype occurred many times. The rearrangement joins TRBV6-5 to TRBJ2-3, with 8 bases matching TRBD2. Germline V gene sequence: CDR1 MNHEY, CDR2 SVGAGI. This CDR3 is 18 amino acids long. V lost 9 bases to trimming and J lost 2 bases; unmatched junction nucleotides: 19. CDR3 sequence (DNA): TGTGCCAGTAGGGGGTGGATTACGACTAGCGCGGACACAGATACGCAGTATTTT. Protein product: CASRGWITTSADTDTQYF.

The table lists this clonotype with many counts. The chain uses TRBV20-1 and TRBJ1-1; D not certain. The CDR3 has 13 residues. CDR1 is DFQATT, CDR2 SNEGSKA, per germline (reference sequence). Trimming stripped 1 base from V and 1 base from J, with 7 bases between. CDR3: CSARVTRNTEAFF. The CDR3 bases are TGCAGTGCTAGAGTTACACGGAACACTGAAGCTTTCTTT.

This clonotype was observed many times. The chain joins TRBV3-1 to TRBJ2-1, with D unresolved. This CDR3 comprises 16 residues. Germline lookup yields CDR1 LGHDT and CDR2 YNNKEL (reference sequence). Trimming took off 0 bases at V and 3 bases at J, with 12 bases between the two ends. In DNA form, the CDR3 reads TGTGCCAGCAGCCAAGAGCGAAACGGATACTACAATGAGCAGTTCTTC. Protein product: CASSQERNGYYNEQFF.